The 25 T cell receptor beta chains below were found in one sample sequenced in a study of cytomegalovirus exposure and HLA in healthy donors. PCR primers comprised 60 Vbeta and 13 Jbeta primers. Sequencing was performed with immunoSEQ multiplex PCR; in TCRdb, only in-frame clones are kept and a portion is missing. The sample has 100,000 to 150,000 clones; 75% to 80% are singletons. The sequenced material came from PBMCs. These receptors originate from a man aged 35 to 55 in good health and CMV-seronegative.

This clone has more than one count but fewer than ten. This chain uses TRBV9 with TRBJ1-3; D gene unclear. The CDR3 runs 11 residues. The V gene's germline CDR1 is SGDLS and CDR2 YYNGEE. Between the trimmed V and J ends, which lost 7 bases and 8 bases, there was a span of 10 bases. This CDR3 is CASGIGDTIYF. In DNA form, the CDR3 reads TGTGCCAGCGGGATCGGGGACACCATATATTTT.

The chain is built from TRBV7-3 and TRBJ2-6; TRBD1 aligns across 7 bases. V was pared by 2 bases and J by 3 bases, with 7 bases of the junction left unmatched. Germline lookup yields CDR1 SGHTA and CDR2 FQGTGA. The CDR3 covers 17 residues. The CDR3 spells CASSLWGTGDGANVLTF. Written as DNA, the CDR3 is TGTGCCAGCAGCTTATGGGGTACAGGGGATGGGGCCAACGTCCTGACTTTC.

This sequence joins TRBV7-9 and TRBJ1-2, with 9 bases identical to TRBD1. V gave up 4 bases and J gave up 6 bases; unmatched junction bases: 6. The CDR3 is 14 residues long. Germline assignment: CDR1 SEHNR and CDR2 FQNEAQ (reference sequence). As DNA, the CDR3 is TGTGCCAGCAGCTCCCCAGGACAGGGGAATGGCTACACCTTC. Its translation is CASSSPGQGNGYTF.

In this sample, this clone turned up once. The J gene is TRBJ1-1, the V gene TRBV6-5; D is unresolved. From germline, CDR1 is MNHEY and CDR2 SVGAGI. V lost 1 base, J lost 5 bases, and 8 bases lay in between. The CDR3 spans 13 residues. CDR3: CASSYFGRTEAFF. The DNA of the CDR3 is TGTGCCAGCAGTTACTTTGGGCGTACTGAAGCTTTCTTT.

The CDR3 is CASSDDRVNTEAFF. The CDR3 DNA is TGTGCCAGTAGTGATGACAGAGTGAACACTGAAGCTTTCTTT. V gene TRBV19 combines with J gene TRBJ1-1, with TRBD1 as a possible D gene (5 bases). Looked up from germline, CDR1 is LNHDA and CDR2 is SQIVND (reference sequence). CDR3 length equals 14 residues. V dropped 5 bases and J dropped 0 bases, with 10 bases sitting between them.

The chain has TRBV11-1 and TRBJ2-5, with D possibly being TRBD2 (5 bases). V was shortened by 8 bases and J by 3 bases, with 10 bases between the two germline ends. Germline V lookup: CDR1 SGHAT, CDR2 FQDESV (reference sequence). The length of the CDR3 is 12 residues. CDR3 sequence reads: CASGTLEETQYF. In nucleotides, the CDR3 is TGTGCCAGCGGAACACTAGAAGAGACCCAGTACTTC.

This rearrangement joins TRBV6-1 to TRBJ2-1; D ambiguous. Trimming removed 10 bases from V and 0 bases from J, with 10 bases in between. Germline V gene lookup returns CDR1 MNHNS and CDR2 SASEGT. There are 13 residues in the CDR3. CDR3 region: CATQATSYNEQFF. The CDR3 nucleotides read TGTGCCACCCAGGCCACCTCCTACAATGAGCAGTTCTTC.

In nucleotides, the CDR3 is TGTGCCAGTAGTTGGGCGGGGAACACCGGGGAGCTGTTTTTT. This sequence encodes CASSWAGNTGELFF. The V call is TRBV19, the J call TRBJ2-2, with D perhaps matching TRBD2 (5 bases). CDR1 and CDR2 from the germline V gene are LNHDA and SQIVND (reference sequence). V lost 5 bases, J lost 1 base, and 8 bases lay in between. This CDR3 region has 14 residues.

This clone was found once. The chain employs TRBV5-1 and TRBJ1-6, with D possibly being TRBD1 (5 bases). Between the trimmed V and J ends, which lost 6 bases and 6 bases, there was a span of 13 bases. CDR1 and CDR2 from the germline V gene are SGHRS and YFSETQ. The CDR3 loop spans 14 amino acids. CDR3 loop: CASTPGASNSPLHF. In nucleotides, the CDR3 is TGCGCCAGCACACCTGGGGCGTCTAATTCACCCCTCCACTTT. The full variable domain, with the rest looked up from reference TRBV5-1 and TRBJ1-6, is KAGVTQTPRYLIKTRGQQVTLSCSPISGHRSVSWYQQTPGQGLQFLFEYFSETQRNKGNFPGRFSGRQFSNSRSEMNVSTLELGDSALYLCASTPGASNSPLHFGNGTRLTVT.

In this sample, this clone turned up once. The CDR3 nucleotides read TGCGCCAGCAGCTTGTACGACAGCGCGAACACCGGGGAGCTGTTTTTT. Protein product: CASSLYDSANTGELFF. The J gene is TRBJ2-2, the V gene TRBV5-1, with D possibly matching TRBD1 (5 bases). Germline V lookup: CDR1 SGHRS, CDR2 YFSETQ. The CDR3 has 16 residues. V lost 1 base and J 0 bases, leaving 10 bases between the germline ends.

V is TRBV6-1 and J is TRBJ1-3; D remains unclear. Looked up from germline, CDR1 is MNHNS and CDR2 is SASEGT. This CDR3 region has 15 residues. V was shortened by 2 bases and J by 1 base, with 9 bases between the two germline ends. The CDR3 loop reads CASSEMAVSGNTIYF. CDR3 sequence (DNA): TGTGCCAGCAGTGAAATGGCGGTTTCTGGAAACACCATATATTTT.

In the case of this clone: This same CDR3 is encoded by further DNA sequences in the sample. Here the CDR3 reads CAISELGGNTEAFF. The CDR3 region has the DNA TGTGCCATCAGTGAGTTAGGGGGGAACACTGAAGCTTTCTTT. The chain couples TRBV10-3 to TRBJ1-1; D is perhaps TRBD1 (6 bases). CDR1 ENHRY and CDR2 SYGVKD come from the germline V gene. Trimming stripped 1 base from V and 1 base from J, with 7 bases between. The length of the CDR3 is 14 residues.

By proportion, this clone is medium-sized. DNA for the CDR3: TGTGCCAGCAGTTTTACAAACGGACAGGTCAATACTGAAGCTTTCTTT. Protein sequence: CASSFTNGQVNTEAFF. The chain has TRBV5-4 and TRBJ1-1; 7 bases are a match to TRBD1. The CDR3 consists of 16 residues. The germline V gene has CDR1 SGHNT and CDR2 YYREEE (reference sequence). J gave up 5 bases and V 5 bases, and 15 bases lay outside the gene matches.

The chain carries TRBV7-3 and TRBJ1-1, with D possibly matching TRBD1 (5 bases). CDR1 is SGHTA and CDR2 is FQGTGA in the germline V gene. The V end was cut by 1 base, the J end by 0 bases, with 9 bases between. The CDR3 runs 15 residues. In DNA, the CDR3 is TGTGCCAGCAGCTTAAGTGGGGGGATGAACACTGAAGCTTTCTTT. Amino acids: CASSLSGGMNTEAFF.

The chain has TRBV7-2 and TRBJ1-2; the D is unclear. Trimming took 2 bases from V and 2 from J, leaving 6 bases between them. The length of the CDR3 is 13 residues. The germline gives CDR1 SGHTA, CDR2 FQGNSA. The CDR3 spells CASSLPRNYGYTF. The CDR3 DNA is TGTGCCAGCAGCTTACCCAGGAACTATGGCTACACCTTC.

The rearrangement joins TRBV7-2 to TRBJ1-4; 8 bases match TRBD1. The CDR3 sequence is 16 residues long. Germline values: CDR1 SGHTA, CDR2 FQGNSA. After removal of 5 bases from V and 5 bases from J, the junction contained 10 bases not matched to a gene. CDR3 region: CASSMTGALLNEKLFF. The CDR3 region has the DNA TGTGCCAGCAGCATGACAGGGGCCCTATTGAATGAAAAACTGTTTTTT.

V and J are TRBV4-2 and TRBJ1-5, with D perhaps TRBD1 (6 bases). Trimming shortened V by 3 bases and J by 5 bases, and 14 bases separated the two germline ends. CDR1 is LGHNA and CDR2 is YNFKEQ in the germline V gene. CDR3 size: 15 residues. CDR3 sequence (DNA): TGTGCCAGCAGCCAGGGGAGGGGGGGACATCAGCCCCAGCATTTT. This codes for CASSQGRGGHQPQHF.

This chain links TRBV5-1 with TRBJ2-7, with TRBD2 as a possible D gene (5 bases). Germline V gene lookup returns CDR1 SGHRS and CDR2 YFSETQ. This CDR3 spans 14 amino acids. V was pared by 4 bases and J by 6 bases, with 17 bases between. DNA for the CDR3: TGCGCCAGCAGCAACGGCTCCGGGCGGGTCGAGCAGTACTTC. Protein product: CASSNGSGRVEQYF.

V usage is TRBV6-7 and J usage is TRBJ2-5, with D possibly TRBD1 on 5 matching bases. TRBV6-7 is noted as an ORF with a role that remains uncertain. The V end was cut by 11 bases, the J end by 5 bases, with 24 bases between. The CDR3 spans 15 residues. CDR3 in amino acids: CAAVAGHTPIETQYF. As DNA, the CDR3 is TGTGCCGCCGTAGCCGGACATACCCCAATCGAGACCCAGTACTTC.

The CDR3 DNA reads TGTGCCAGCAGCTCCCCTTACTATGGCTACACCTTC. Translation: CASSSPYYGYTF. The genes are TRBV7-8 and TRBJ1-2; D call uncertain. The CDR3 contains 12 residues. The germline V gene encodes CDR1 SGHVS and CDR2 FQNEAQ. V lost 4 bases to trimming and J lost 3 bases, with 6 bases between them.

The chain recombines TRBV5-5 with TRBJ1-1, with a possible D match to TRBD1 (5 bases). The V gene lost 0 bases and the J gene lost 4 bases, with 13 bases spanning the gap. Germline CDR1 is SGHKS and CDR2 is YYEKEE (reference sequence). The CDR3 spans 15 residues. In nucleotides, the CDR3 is TGTGCCAGCAGCTTGGTCGGTGGGGGGGGCACTGAAGCTTTCTTT. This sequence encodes CASSLVGGGGTEAFF. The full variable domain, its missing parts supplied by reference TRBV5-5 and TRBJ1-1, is DAGVTQSPTHLIKTRGQQVTLRCSPISGHKSVSWYQQVLGQGPQFIFQYYEKEERGRGNFPDRFSARQFPNYSSELNVNALLLGDSALYLCASSLVGGGGTEAFFGQGTRLTVV.

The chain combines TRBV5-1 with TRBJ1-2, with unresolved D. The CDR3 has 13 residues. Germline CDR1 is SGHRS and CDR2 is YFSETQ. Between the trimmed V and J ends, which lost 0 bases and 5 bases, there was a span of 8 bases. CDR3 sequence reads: CASSLAREYGYTF. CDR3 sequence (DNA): TGCGCCAGCAGCTTGGCCCGCGAATATGGCTACACCTTC.

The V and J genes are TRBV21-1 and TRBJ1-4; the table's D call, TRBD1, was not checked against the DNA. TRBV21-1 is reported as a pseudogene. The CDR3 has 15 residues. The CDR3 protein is CASSKGEDRGEKLFF. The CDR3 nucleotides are TGTGCCAGCAGCAAAGGTGAGGACAGGGGCGAAAAACTGTTTTTT.

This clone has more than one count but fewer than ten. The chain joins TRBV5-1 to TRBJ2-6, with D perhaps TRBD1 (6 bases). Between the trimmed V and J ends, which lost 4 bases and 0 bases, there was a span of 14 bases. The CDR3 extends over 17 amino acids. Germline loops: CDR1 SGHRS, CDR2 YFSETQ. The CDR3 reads CASSLQGRPSGANVLTF. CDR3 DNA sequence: TGCGCCAGCAGCCTACAGGGCAGACCCTCTGGGGCCAACGTCCTGACTTTC.

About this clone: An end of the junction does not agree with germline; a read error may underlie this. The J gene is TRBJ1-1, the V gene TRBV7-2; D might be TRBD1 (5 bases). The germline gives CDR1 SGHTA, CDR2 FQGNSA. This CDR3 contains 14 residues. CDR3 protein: CASSRQGGNTEALF. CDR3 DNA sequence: TGTGCCAGCAGCCGGCAGGGTGGGAACACTGAAGCTCTCTTT.